Sequencing of this TCR beta chain was carried out in a study of cytomegalovirus exposure and HLA in healthy donors. Assay: immunoSEQ multiplex PCR; the TCRdb copy retains only in-frame clones and omits some. Among 120,000 or so clones listed, about 88% were seen once. This CDR3 is built from 14 residues. The germline gives CDR1 SGHKS, CDR2 YYEKEE (reference sequence). J gave up 5 bases and V 2 bases, and 4 bases lay outside the gene matches. The chain employs TRBV5-5 and TRBJ1-2, with 9 nucleotides matching TRBD1. This clonotype was obtained from a woman under 30 in good health and CMV-seronegative. Sequencing was carried out using PBMCs. The CDR3 bases are TGTGCCAGCAGCTTAGACAGGGGGGCTTATGGCTACACCTTC. Translated, it gives CASSLDRGAYGYTF.